The 29 T cell receptor beta chains below were found in one sample sequenced in a study of response to subunit inactivated influenza vaccine. MiXCR was run by TCRdb on the RT-PCR reads, yielding one entry per CDR3 protein. The table lists under 200,000 distinct CDR3 sequences, about 10% of them singletons. Material: CD8+ T cells sorted from PBMCs, obtained roughly 24 months after vaccination. The receptors stem from a man aged 50 to 69 who received an inactivated influenza vaccine.

The chain joins TRBV27 to TRBJ2-3; 7 bases are shared with TRBD2. Germline V lookup: CDR1 MNHEY, CDR2 SMNVEV (reference sequence). Trimming removed 4 bases from V and 4 bases from J; junction bases left unmatched: 23. This CDR3 contains 20 residues. DNA for the CDR3: TGTGCCAGCAGTTCACGTGTTCAAATGTTGGGCGGGAGCCTCCCAGATACGCAGTATTTT. It translates to CASSSRVQMLGGSLPDTQYF.

This clonotype was recorded a few times. This chain links TRBV28 with TRBJ2-7, with 8 bases identical to TRBD1. The CDR3 loop spans 13 amino acids. The V and J ends lost 8 bases and 3 bases, in that order; junction bases with no gene match: 6. Germline-derived CDR1 and CDR2 are MDHEN and SYDVKM. CDR3 residues: CASGYRGVYEQYF. Written as DNA, the CDR3 is TGTGCCAGCGGCTACAGGGGGGTCTACGAGCAGTACTTC.

The chain has TRBV15 and TRBJ2-3; TRBD2 matches 7 bases. Germline CDR1 is LNHNV and CDR2 is YYDKDF (reference sequence). V was clipped by 5 bases and J by 0 bases; unmatched bases: 5. CDR3 length: 15 amino acids. This CDR3 reads CATSERGSSTDTQYF. The CDR3 DNA reads TGTGCCACCAGCGAGCGGGGTTCTAGCACAGATACGCAGTATTTT.

This rearrangement joins TRBV20-1 to TRBJ2-3; 8 positions match TRBD2. CDR1 DFQATT and CDR2 SNEGSKA come from the germline V gene (reference sequence). The CDR3 consists of 14 residues. After removal of 4 bases from V and 1 base from J, the junction contained 4 bases not matched to a gene. The CDR3 protein is CSATTGGGTDTQYF. For the CDR3, the DNA is TGCAGTGCTACTACGGGAGGGGGCACAGATACGCAGTATTTT.

The table lists this clonotype with a few counts. V and J are TRBV24-1 and TRBJ2-1; D might be TRBD2 (6 bases). V lost 4 bases and J lost 0, with 12 bases in between. CDR1 KGHDR and CDR2 SFDVKD come from the germline V gene. CDR3 length: 16 residues. The CDR3 sequence is CATSDSDGSSYNEQFF. The CDR3 nucleotides are TGTGCCACCAGTGACTCAGACGGGAGCTCCTACAATGAGCAGTTCTTC.

This clonotype came up a few times. This rearrangement joins TRBV9 to TRBJ2-7; 9 nucleotides align to TRBD1. Germline lookup yields CDR1 SGDLS and CDR2 YYNGEE. This CDR3 spans 15 amino acids. V lost 0 bases, J lost 2 bases, and 3 bases stayed unmatched. CDR3: CASSVGGQGTYEQYF. The CDR3 bases are TGTGCCAGCAGCGTAGGGGGACAGGGAACCTACGAGCAGTACTTC.

The gene calls are TRBV7-9 and TRBJ2-3, with D unresolved. The germline V gene encodes CDR1 SEHNR and CDR2 FQNEAQ (reference sequence). Trimming removed 5 bases at V and 5 bases at J, with 8 bases between. CDR3 size: 12 residues. CDR3 in DNA: TGTGCCAGCAGCGGGCCTCAAGATACGCAGTATTTT. Amino acid sequence: CASSGPQDTQYF.

This sequence joins TRBV30 and TRBJ2-7, with 8 bases fitting TRBD2. The CDR3 runs to 15 residues. V dropped 0 bases and J dropped 4; count of bases not matched to a gene: 8. In germline, CDR1 is GTSNPN, CDR2 SVGIG (reference sequence). The CDR3 region is CAWSVGGREAYEQYF. The CDR3 bases are TGTGCCTGGAGTGTCGGAGGGCGGGAGGCGTACGAGCAGTACTTC.

This clonotype was counted between two and nine times. The CDR3 sequence: CSARFPNGTYNEQFF. Here the CDR3 DNA reads TGCAGTGCTAGGTTTCCCAACGGGACTTACAATGAGCAGTTCTTC. V and J are TRBV20-1 and TRBJ2-1; perhaps TRBD2 as D (6 bases). V was trimmed by 3 bases and J by 4 bases, leaving 16 bases between them. This CDR3 is built from 15 residues. In germline, CDR1 is DFQATT, CDR2 SNEGSKA (reference sequence).

The chain has TRBV4-1 and TRBJ1-6; D is possibly TRBD1 (6 bases). The CDR3 length is 13 residues. Per germline, CDR1 MGHRA and CDR2 YSYEKL. The V end lost 3 bases, the J end lost 8 bases, and 8 bases lay between the germline ends. In DNA form, the CDR3 reads TGCGCCAGCAGCCACAGGGGTGATTCACCCCTCCACTTT. This codes for CASSHRGDSPLHF.

The table lists this clonotype with many counts. The chain's CDR3 is CASRLNTEAFF. CDR3 coding DNA: TGCGCCAGTAGACTGAACACTGAAGCTTTCTTT. The rearrangement joins TRBV4-1 to TRBJ1-1; D remains unclear. The CDR3 has 11 residues. Trimming shortened V by 9 bases and J by 0 bases, and 5 bases separated the two germline ends. Germline lookup yields CDR1 MGHRA and CDR2 YSYEKL.

The V and J genes are TRBV30 and TRBJ2-3, with D unclear. Trimming cost V 1 base and J 3 bases, with 14 bases left between them. Germline lookup yields CDR1 GTSNPN and CDR2 SVGIG (reference sequence). CDR3 length: 15 amino acids. CDR3 in amino acids: CAWSGPSDETDTQYF. As DNA, the CDR3 is TGTGCCTGGAGTGGACCATCTGATGAGACAGATACGCAGTATTTT.

There are a few counts of this clonotype. The CDR3 spells CASSVADSSILPYEQYF. In DNA, the CDR3 is TGTGCCAGCAGCGTAGCAGACAGTTCCATCCTTCCCTACGAGCAGTACTTC. This rearrangement joins TRBV9 to TRBJ2-7; TRBD1 is a possible D gene (5 bases). V shed 0 bases and J shed 2 bases, with 18 bases lying between them. The CDR3 totals 17 residues. The germline CDR1 and CDR2 sequences are SGDLS and YYNGEE.

The V gene is TRBV15, the J gene TRBJ2-7; D gene ambiguous. Deletions cut 0 bases from V and 6 bases from J, with 9 bases between. Germline CDR1 and CDR2: LNHNV and YYDKDF (reference sequence). This CDR3 comprises 13 residues. The CDR3 DNA is TGTGCCACCAGCAGAGACAAGCTGAGCGAGCAGTACTTC. It specifies CATSRDKLSEQYF.

The chain recombines TRBV7-2 with TRBJ2-7; D is unclear. The V gene's germline CDR1 is SGHTA and CDR2 FQGNSA. The CDR3 extends over 15 amino acids. V lost 2 bases and J lost 8, with 19 bases in between. This chain's CDR3 is CASSLPGALSPQQYF. The CDR3, as DNA: TGTGCCAGCAGCTTACCCGGAGCCCTGTCGCCTCAGCAGTACTTC.

There are a few counts of this clonotype. This chain joins TRBV20-1 and TRBJ2-7; 12 bases are a match to TRBD1. Germline loops: CDR1 DFQATT, CDR2 SNEGSKA (reference sequence). The CDR3 loop spans 13 amino acids. Germline trimming cut 6 bases from V and 2 bases from J; bases unmatched to any gene: 2. The CDR3 region is CSAWDRGPYEQYF. As DNA, the CDR3 is TGCAGTGCATGGGACAGGGGGCCCTACGAGCAGTACTTC.

The chain couples TRBV20-1 to TRBJ2-4; D is perhaps TRBD1 (5 bases). The CDR3 has 17 amino acids. The germline V gene has CDR1 DFQATT and CDR2 SNEGSKA (reference sequence). Trimming removed 0 bases from V and 0 bases from J, with 15 bases in between. CDR3 nucleotide sequence: TGCAGTGCTAGAGATGGTGGGGCTGATATAGCCAAAAACATTCAGTACTTC. It yields the protein CSARDGGADIAKNIQYF.

The chain has TRBV7-8 and TRBJ2-7, with 14 bases lining up with TRBD2. V lost 5 bases, J lost 1 base, and 7 bases stayed unmatched. The CDR3 spans 17 residues. From germline, CDR1 is SGHVS and CDR2 FQNEAQ. The CDR3 nucleotides are TGTGCCAGCAGCCTACCGGGACTAGCGGGAGCATCCTACGAGCAGTACTTC. Translated: CASSLPGLAGASYEQYF. The whole variable domain, remainder taken from reference TRBV7-8 and TRBJ2-7, is GAGVSQSPRYKVAKRGQDVALRCDPISGHVSLFWYQQALGQGPEFLTYFQNEAQLDKSGLPSDRFFAERPEGSVSTLKIQRTQQEDSAVYLCASSLPGLAGASYEQYFGPGTRLTVT.

This clonotype was seen a few times. CDR3 sequence reads: CASSPADEVAGELFF. In DNA, the CDR3 is TGTGCCAGCAGCCCAGCAGATGAAGTTGCCGGGGAGCTGTTTTTT. V usage is TRBV9 and J usage is TRBJ2-2; no definite D call. This CDR3 is 15 amino acids long. The germline gives CDR1 SGDLS, CDR2 YYNGEE. Trimming took off 4 bases at V and 6 bases at J, with 16 bases between the two ends.

The chain combines TRBV7-9 with TRBJ2-7; tentative D call: TRBD1 (5 bases). Looked up from germline, CDR1 is SEHNR and CDR2 is FQNEAQ (reference sequence). The CDR3 totals 13 residues. Between the trimmed V and J ends, which lost 5 bases and 6 bases, there was a span of 14 bases. Here the CDR3 DNA reads TGTGCCAGCAGCCACCAAGCAGGGCGCGAGCAGTACTTC. This gives the protein CASSHQAGREQYF.

This clonotype has just a few counts. The V and J genes are TRBV6-1 and TRBJ1-1, with D perhaps matching TRBD1 (6 bases). Trimming stripped 5 bases from V and 6 bases from J, with 16 bases between. CDR3 length: 14 residues. Germline values: CDR1 MNHNS, CDR2 SASEGT. The CDR3: CASSPTGWVSEAFF. In DNA, the CDR3 is TGTGCCAGCAGTCCGACAGGTTGGGTCTCTGAAGCTTTCTTT.

This clonotype was recorded many times. This chain connects TRBV28 to TRBJ1-1, with D possibly TRBD1 on 6 matching bases. The CDR3 totals 14 residues. V was shortened by 2 bases and J by 4 bases, with 11 bases between the two germline ends. Germline CDR1 and CDR2: MDHEN and SYDVKM. The CDR3, as DNA: TGTGCCAGCAGTTTAGGGGGGGCGGGCACTGAAGCTTTCTTT. It translates to CASSLGGAGTEAFF.

The genes are TRBV24-1 and TRBJ2-3, with 7 bases fitting TRBD2. With 1 base clipped from V and 3 bases from J, the junction kept 6 bases outside the gene matches. Per germline, CDR1 KGHDR and CDR2 SFDVKD. The CDR3 length is 16 residues. The CDR3, as DNA: TGTGCCACCAGTGATTTCGGGGCTAGCGGAACAGATACGCAGTATTTT. Translation gives CATSDFGASGTDTQYF.

This chain connects TRBV28 to TRBJ2-7; 7 bases map to TRBD1. The CDR3 length is 14 residues. Germline V gives CDR1 MDHEN, CDR2 SYDVKM. With V trimmed by 5 bases and J by 4 bases, 8 bases remained unmatched. Here the CDR3 reads CASSLPDRIYEQYF. The CDR3 DNA follows: TGTGCCAGCAGTCTACCGGACAGGATATACGAGCAGTACTTC.

The chain links TRBV7-9 to TRBJ2-2, with 10 bases lining up with TRBD2. Germline V gene sequence: CDR1 SEHNR, CDR2 FQNEAQ (reference sequence). Germline trimming cut 4 bases from V and 3 bases from J; bases unmatched to any gene: 8. The CDR3 covers 17 residues. In DNA, the CDR3 is TGTGCCAGCAGCTCCTCGACTAGCGGGCCTTACACCGGGGAGCTGTTTTTT. This codes for CASSSSTSGPYTGELFF.

This clonotype turned up a few times. The rearrangement links TRBV27 to TRBJ2-7; 12 bases are shared with TRBD2. In germline, CDR1 is MNHEY, CDR2 SMNVEV (reference sequence). J lost 2 bases, V lost 6 bases, and 5 bases had no gene match. The CDR3 has 15 amino acids. Here the CDR3 DNA reads TGTGCCAGCAGCACATCTAGCGGGGGGGCCTACGAGCAGTACTTC. It translates to CASSTSSGGAYEQYF.

This clonotype showed up just a few times. Here the CDR3 DNA reads TGTGCCAGCAGCCACCTCCTATCGACAGGGGCCTACGAGCAGTACTTC. Translated: CASSHLLSTGAYEQYF. V is TRBV6-1 and J is TRBJ2-7; 8 nucleotides align to TRBD1. The V and J ends lost 6 bases and 2 bases, in that order; junction bases with no gene match: 12. Germline CDR1 is MNHNS and CDR2 is SASEGT. The length of the CDR3 is 16 residues.

This clonotype was observed a handful of times. J is TRBJ2-3 and V is TRBV12-3 or TRBV12-4; no firm D call. There are 15 residues in the CDR3. V was cut by 1 base and J by 2 bases, with 10 bases left in between. CDR3 coding DNA: TGTGCCAGCAGTTTAGGCGCCAGGCCCACAGATACGCAGTATTTT. Encoded protein: CASSLGARPTDTQYF.

In its sample, this clonotype was seen many times. The V call is TRBV6-5, the J call TRBJ2-1, with D uncertain. The CDR3 has 15 amino acids. The V and J ends lost 5 bases and 4 bases respectively, with 15 bases between them. CDR1 is MNHEY and CDR2 is SVGAGI in the germline V gene. The CDR3 DNA follows: TGTGCCAGCAGTCCTCGACGCCAGCTTTACAATGAGCAGTTCTTC. It is translated as CASSPRRQLYNEQFF.